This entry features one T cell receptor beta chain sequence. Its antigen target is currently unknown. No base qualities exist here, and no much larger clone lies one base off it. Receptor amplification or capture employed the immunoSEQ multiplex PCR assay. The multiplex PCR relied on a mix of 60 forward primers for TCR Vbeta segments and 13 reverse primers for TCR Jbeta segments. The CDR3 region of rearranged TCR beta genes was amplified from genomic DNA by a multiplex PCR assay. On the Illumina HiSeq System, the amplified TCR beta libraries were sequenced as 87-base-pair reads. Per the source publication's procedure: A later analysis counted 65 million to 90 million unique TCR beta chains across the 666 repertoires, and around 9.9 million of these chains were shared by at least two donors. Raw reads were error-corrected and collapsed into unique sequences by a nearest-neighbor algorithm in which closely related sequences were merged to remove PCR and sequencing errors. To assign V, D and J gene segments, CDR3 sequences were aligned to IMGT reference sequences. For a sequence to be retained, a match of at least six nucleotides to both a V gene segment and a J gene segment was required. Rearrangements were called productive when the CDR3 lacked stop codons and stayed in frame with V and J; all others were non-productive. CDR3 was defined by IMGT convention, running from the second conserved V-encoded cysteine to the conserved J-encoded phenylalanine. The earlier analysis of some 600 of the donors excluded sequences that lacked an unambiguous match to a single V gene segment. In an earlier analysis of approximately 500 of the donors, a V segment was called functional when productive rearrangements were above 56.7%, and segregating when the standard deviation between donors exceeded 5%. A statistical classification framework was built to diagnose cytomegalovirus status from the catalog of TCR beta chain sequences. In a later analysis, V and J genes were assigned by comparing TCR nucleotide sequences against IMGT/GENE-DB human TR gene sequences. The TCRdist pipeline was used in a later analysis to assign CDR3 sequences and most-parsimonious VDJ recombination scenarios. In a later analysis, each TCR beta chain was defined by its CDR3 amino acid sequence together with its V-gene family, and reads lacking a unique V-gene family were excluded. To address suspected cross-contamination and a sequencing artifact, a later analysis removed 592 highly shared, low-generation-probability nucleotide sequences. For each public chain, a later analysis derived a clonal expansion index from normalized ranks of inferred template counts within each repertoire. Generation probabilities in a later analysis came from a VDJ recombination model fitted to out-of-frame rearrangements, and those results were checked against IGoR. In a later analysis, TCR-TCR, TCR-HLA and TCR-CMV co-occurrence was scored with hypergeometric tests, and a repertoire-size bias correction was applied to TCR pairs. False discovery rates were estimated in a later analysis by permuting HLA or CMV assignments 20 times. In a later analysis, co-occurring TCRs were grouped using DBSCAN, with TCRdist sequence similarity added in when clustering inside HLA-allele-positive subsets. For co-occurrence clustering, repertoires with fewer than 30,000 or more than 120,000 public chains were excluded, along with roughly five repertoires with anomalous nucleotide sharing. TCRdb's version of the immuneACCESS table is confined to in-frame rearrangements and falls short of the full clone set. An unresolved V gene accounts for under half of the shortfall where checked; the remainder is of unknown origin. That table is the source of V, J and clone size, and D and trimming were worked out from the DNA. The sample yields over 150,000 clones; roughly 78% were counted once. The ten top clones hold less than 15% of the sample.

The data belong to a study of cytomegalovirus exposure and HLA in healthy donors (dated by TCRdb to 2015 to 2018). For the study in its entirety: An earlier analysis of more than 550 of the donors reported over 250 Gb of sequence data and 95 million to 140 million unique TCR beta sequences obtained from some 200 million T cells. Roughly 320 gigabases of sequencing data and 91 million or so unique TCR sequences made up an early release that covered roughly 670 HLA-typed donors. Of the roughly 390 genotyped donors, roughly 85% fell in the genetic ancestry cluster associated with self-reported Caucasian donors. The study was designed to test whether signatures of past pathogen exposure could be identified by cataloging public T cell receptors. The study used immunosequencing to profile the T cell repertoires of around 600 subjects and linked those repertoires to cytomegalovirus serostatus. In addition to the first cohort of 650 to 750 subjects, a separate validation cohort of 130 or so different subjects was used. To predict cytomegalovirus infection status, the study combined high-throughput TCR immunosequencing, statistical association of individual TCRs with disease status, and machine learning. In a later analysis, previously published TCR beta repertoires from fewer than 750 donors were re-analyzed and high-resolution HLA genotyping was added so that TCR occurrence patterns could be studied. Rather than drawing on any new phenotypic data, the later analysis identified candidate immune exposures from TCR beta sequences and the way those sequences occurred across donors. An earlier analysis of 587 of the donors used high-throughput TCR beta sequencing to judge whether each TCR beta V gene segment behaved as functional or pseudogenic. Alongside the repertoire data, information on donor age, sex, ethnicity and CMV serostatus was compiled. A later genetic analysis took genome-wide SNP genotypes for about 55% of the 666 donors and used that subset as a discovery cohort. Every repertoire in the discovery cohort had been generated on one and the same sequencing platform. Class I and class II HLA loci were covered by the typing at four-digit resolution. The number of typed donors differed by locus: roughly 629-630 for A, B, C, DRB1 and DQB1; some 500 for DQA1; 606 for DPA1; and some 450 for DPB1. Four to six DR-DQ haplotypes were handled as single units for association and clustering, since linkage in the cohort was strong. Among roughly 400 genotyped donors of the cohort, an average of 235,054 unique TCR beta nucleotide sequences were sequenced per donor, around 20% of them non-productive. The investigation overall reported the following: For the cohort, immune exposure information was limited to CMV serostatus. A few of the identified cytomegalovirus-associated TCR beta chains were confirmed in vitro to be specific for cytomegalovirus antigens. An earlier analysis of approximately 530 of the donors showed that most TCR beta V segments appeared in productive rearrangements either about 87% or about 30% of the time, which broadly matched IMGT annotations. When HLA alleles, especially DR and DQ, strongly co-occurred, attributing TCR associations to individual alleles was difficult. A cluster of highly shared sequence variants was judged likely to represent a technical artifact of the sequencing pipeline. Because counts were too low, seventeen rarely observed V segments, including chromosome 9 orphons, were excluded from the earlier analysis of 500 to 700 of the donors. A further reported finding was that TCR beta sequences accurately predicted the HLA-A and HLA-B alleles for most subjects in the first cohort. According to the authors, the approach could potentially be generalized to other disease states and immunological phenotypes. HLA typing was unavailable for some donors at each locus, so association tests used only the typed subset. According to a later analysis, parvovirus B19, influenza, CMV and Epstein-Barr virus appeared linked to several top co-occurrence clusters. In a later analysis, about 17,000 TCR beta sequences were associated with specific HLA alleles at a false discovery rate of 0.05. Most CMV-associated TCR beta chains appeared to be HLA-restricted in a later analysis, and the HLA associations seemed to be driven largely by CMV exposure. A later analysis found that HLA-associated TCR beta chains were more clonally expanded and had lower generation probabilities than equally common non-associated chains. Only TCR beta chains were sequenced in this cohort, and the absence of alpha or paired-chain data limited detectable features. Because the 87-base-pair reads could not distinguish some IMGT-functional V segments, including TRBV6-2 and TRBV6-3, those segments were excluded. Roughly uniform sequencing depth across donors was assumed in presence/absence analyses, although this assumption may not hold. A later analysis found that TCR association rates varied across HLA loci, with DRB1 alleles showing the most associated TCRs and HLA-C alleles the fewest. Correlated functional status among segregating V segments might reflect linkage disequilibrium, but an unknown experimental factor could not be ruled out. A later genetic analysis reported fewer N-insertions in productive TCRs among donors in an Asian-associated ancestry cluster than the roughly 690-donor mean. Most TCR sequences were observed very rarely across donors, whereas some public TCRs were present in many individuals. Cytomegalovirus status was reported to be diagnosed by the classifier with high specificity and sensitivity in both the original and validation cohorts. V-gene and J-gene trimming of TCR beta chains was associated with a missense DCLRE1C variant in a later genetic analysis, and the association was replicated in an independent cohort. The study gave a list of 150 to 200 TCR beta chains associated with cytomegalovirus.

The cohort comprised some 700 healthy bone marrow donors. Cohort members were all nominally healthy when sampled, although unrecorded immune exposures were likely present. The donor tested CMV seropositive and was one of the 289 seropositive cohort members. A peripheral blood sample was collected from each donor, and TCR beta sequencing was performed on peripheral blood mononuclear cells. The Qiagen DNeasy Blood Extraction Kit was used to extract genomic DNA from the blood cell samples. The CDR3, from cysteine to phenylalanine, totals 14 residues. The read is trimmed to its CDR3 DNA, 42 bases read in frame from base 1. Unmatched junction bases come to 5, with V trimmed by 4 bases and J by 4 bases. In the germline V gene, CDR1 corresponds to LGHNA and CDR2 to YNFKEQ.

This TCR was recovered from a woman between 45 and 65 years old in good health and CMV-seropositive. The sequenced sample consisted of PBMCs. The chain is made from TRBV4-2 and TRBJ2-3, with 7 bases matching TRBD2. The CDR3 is CASSLERGADTQYF. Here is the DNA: TGTGCCAGCAGCCTAGAGCGGGGAGCAGATACGCAGTATTTT.